These 9 T cell receptor beta chains came from one sample sequenced in a study of technical replicates of blood from several donors. Data came from immunoSEQ multiplex PCR; TCRdb stores just in-frame clones and leaves some out. Of roughly 72,000 clones in the sample, about 96% are singletons; the top ten hold roughly 0.35%. Sequenced: T cells isolated from PBMCs. These receptors were collected from a human donor in good health.

This rearrangement joins TRBV4-1 to TRBJ2-1; a possible D gene is TRBD2 (6 bases). The germline V gene has CDR1 MGHRA and CDR2 YSYEKL. CDR3 size: 14 residues. With 4 bases removed from V and 7 bases from J, the gap between germline ends came to 14 bases. DNA for the CDR3: TGCGCCAGCAGCCCAGGAGGGCTCCGAAATGAGCAGTTCTTC. Translation gives CASSPGGLRNEQFF.

V gene TRBV11-3 combines with J gene TRBJ1-2, with D tentatively TRBD1 (6 bases). The CDR3 has 12 amino acids. Between the trimmed V and J ends, which lost 6 bases and 4 bases, there was a span of 9 bases. CDR1 and CDR2 from the germline V gene are SGHNT and YENEEA. In DNA form, the CDR3 reads TGTGCCAGCAGGGGAGGGGGCTATGGCTACACCTTC. It codes for CASRGGGYGYTF.

The chain employs TRBV4-1 and TRBJ2-5; maybe TRBD2 (5 bases). Looked up from germline, CDR1 is MGHRA and CDR2 is YSYEKL. The V and J ends lost 3 bases and 3 bases respectively, with 14 bases between them. The CDR3 contains 15 residues. DNA for the CDR3: TGCGCCAGCAGCCACGAGACTACGGGTGAAGAGACCCAGTACTTC. It codes for CASSHETTGEETQYF.

The V gene is TRBV6-1, the J gene TRBJ2-1; D is perhaps TRBD2 (5 bases). There are 12 residues in the CDR3. The germline gives CDR1 MNHNS, CDR2 SASEGT. Trimming removed 7 bases from V and 3 bases from J, with 7 bases in between. DNA of the CDR3: TGTGCCAGCACGGACTTCTACAATGAGCAGTTCTTC. This gives the protein CASTDFYNEQFF.

The chain recombines TRBV5-5 with TRBJ1-3, with no clear D. Germline V gene sequence: CDR1 SGHKS, CDR2 YYEKEE (reference sequence). V lost 1 base to trimming and J lost 3 bases, with 5 bases between them. The CDR3 extends over 13 amino acids. CDR3 nucleotides: TGTGCCAGCAGCTTGTCTCTTGGAAACACCATATATTTT. It translates to CASSLSLGNTIYF.

The gene calls are TRBV2 and TRBJ2-7; the match to TRBD1 covers 10 bases. This CDR3 is built from 14 residues. CDR1 and CDR2 from the germline V gene are SNHLY and FYNNEI. V shed 4 bases and J 2 bases; nucleotides not matched to a gene: 2. The CDR3 protein is CASSVGQGTYEQYF. In nucleotides, the CDR3 is TGTGCCAGCAGTGTGGGACAGGGGACCTACGAGCAGTACTTC.

The V and J genes are TRBV11-3 and TRBJ2-7; 8 positions match TRBD1. The trim removed 5 bases at V and 3 bases at J, leaving 12 bases unmatched. Germline lookup yields CDR1 SGHNT and CDR2 YENEEA. CDR3 length: 16 residues. CDR3 in DNA: TGTGCCAGCAGCCCAGGTAGGGGGACAGGAGTCTACGAGCAGTACTTC. Translated, it gives CASSPGRGTGVYEQYF.

In the case of this clone: One junction end disagrees with the germline gene, perhaps due to a read error. J is TRBJ1-2 and V is TRBV10-3; TRBD1 aligns across 9 bases. Germline CDR1 is ENHRY and CDR2 is SYGVKD. The CDR3 spans 14 residues. The CDR3 reads CAISDLDRDRVLLF. The CDR3, as DNA: TGTGCCATCAGTGATCTTGACCGGGACAGGGTTCTCCTCTTC.

This chain uses TRBV4-1 with TRBJ2-7; D possibly corresponds to TRBD1 (6 bases). This CDR3 is 15 amino acids long. Trimming stripped 4 bases from V and 0 bases from J, with 13 bases between. Germline V gene data show CDR1 as MGHRA and CDR2 as YSYEKL. The CDR3 DNA follows: TGCGCCAGCAGCCTGGTGACAGGACCCTCCTACGAGCAGTACTTC. This codes for CASSLVTGPSYEQYF.